This T cell receptor (beta chain) was sequenced during a study of T cell responses to AZD1222 COVID-19 vaccine (dated by TCRdb to about 2021). Turning to the overall study: Because spike-specific TCR depth and breadth did not differ between the two schedules, AZD1222 recipients who got a second dose at roughly 4 weeks were pooled with those who got a second dose at roughly 12 weeks. TCR sequencing was performed for 230 to 250 trial participants, of whom about 200 were given two doses of AZD1222 and about 25 were given two doses of MenACWY control vaccine. Enrollment into the trials was organized by age into subgroups of 18-55, 56-69 and 70-plus years, and those subgroups contained roughly 160, 29 and 62 TCR-sequenced participants, respectively.

The CDR3 sequence holds 15 residues, the cysteine and phenylalanine included. The entry retains the CDR3 DNA only, 45 bases that are in frame from base 1. CDR1 and CDR2 (LGHNA, YNFKEQ) derive from the germline V gene. V is shortened by 0 bases, J by 0 bases, and the region joining them spans 8 bases. The sample's time point label, decoded: baseline before first vaccination. Samples from vaccinated people were obtained from the UK trials COV001 and COV002, which included a single-blind randomized controlled phase 2/3 trial of AZD1222 (ChAdOx1 nCoV-19) in healthy adults. For TCRbeta chain sequencing, PBMC samples were collected from trial participants at day 0 and at day 28 after the second dose. Of note for this clone: It has no known antigen specificity. No much larger clone is present one base from it, and per-base qualities are unavailable.

The CDR3 regions of human TCRbeta chains were analyzed by immunosequencing. As for the authors' bioinformatics: Repertoire TCRs were matched against a reference library of SARS-CoV-2-specific TCRs generated with the MIRA antigen-specificity platform. Breadth was defined as the fraction of unique TCRs that were SARS-CoV-2-associated, and depth was defined as the fraction of total T cells that were SARS-CoV-2-associated. Using the MIRA data, each spike-specific TCR was mapped to the spike region that the TCR reacts to and placed in a CD4 or CD8 class. Log10-transformed breadth and depth values were compared by one-way ANOVA with Sidak's multiple comparisons tests. As stored in TCRdb, this immuneACCESS dataset retains in-frame rearrangements with V and J assigned. A fraction of the clones does not appear; measured against another copy, unresolved V genes explain less than half of the discrepancy, and the remainder lacks a known reason. V and J calls and clone size are those listed in that table; D and trimming were worked out from the DNA. The sample yields under 95,000 clones; about 88% were counted once. Approximately 3% of the sample belongs to the ten largest clones.

The paper's findings and limits, for the study overall: Participants were mostly white British, with more females than males. The authors suggested clonal diversity may have been underestimated. After two AZD1222 doses, both the breadth and the depth of spike-specific TCRs were significantly higher than at day 0 and than in MenACWY recipients. Because no samples from the day 14 peak response were available, repertoires could be characterized only after the peak T cell response. The 56-69-year group was small, and its depth increase did not reach significance, likely because of low power. Conclusions about previously exposed vaccinees are limited, since just a handful of AZD1222 recipients were seropositive for SARS-CoV-2 at baseline. Vaccine-associated CD4 TCRs spanned the whole spike protein, with dominant responses in regions 160-218 and 743-854. Epitopes outside the regions mutated in the B.1.351 and B.1.1.7 variants were reportedly recognized by nearly half of the unique spike-specific TCRs.

The chain joins TRBV4-2 to TRBJ1-1; the D gene identity is not certain. Sequencing used peripheral blood, obtained on day 0 of AZD1222 vaccination. This receptor was obtained from an adult in good health. DNA sequence: TGTGCCAGCAGCCAAGATCACAGCCTGAACACTGAAGCTTTCTTT. This codes for CASSQDHSLNTEAFF.